Each of the 30 T cell receptor beta chains below was sequenced from the same sample in a study of PD-L1 blockade in urothelial cancer. Time point indicated: peripheral blood 6 weeks after treatment start. Sequencing was performed with immunoSEQ multiplex PCR; in TCRdb, only in-frame clones are kept and a portion is missing. Of 100,000 to 150,000 clones listed, 86% are singletons. The specimen was PBMCs, collected around atezolizumab (anti-PD-L1) treatment. These receptors were collected from a man in his fifties or sixties with urothelial cancer.

The chain links TRBV7-2 to TRBJ2-3; 14 nucleotides agree with TRBD2. CDR1 and CDR2 from the germline V gene are SGHTA and FQGNSA. CDR3 size: 17 residues. The trim removed 3 bases at V and 5 bases at J, leaving 7 bases unmatched. Here the CDR3 DNA reads TGTGCCAGCAGCTTCGGTGGACTAGCGGGAGGATTAGATACGCAGTATTTT. Translating gives CASSFGGLAGGLDTQYF.

The rearrangement joins TRBV7-2 to TRBJ2-7; 7 bases are shared with TRBD1. The CDR3 sequence is 16 residues long. Per germline, CDR1 SGHTA and CDR2 FQGNSA. Trimming cost V 1 base and J 0 bases; bases outside gene matches: 6. CDR3 amino acids: CASSLGWDRFSYEQYF. The DNA for the CDR3 is TGTGCCAGCAGCTTAGGGTGGGACAGATTCTCCTACGAGCAGTACTTC.

This clone came up once. The chain is built from TRBV7-9 and TRBJ1-1; 11 bases agree with TRBD1. Germline V gives CDR1 SEHNR, CDR2 FQNEAQ (reference sequence). Trimming cost V 1 base and J 2 bases; bases outside gene matches: 6. The CDR3 loop spans 17 amino acids. In nucleotides, the CDR3 is TGTGCCAGCAGCTTAGGTCCCGGGACAGGGGGTAACACTGAAGCTTTCTTT. Protein sequence: CASSLGPGTGGNTEAFF.

The V call is TRBV18, the J call TRBJ2-1, with a tentative D call TRBD2 (5 bases). Between the trimmed V and J ends, which lost 3 bases and 2 bases, there was a span of 5 bases. The CDR3 is made up of 13 amino acids. The germline CDR1 and CDR2 sequences are KGHSH and LQKENI. The CDR3 sequence: CASSPGTYNEQFF. The CDR3 DNA is TGTGCCAGCTCACCCGGGACCTACAATGAGCAGTTCTTC.

The rearrangement joins TRBV5-4 to TRBJ1-1; TRBD1 agrees at 7 bases. V dropped 0 bases and J dropped 6; count of bases not matched to a gene: 8. Germline CDR1 reads SGHNT; CDR2 reads YYREEE (reference sequence). The CDR3 is 15 residues long. The CDR3 reads CASSLENRGIAEAFF. The CDR3 DNA follows: TGTGCCAGCAGCTTGGAAAACAGGGGTATTGCTGAAGCTTTCTTT.

For this clone: The germline gene is not matched at one end of the junction; a read error may be the cause. This chain joins TRBV7-7 and TRBJ2-5; 9 positions agree with TRBD2. The CDR3 runs 16 residues. The germline gives CDR1 SSHAT, CDR2 FNYEAQ (reference sequence). DNA for the CDR3: TGTGCTAGCAGCTTAAGAAGCGGGAGGTCGGGAGAGACCCAGTACTTC. Its protein is CASSLRSGRSGETQYF.

The chain couples TRBV7-9 to TRBJ1-4, with no clear D. Per the germline V gene, CDR1 is SEHNR and CDR2 is FQNEAQ (reference sequence). The CDR3 has 14 residues. V lost 1 base, J lost 1 base, and 4 bases lay in between. The CDR3 is CASSLGVTNEKLFF. CDR3 coding DNA: TGTGCCAGCAGCTTAGGAGTAACTAATGAAAAACTGTTTTTT.

CDR3: CASTPFGQGANTEAFF. In DNA form, the CDR3 reads TGTGCCAGTACCCCATTCGGGCAGGGTGCGAACACTGAAGCTTTCTTT. The chain links TRBV19 to TRBJ1-1; D perhaps matches TRBD1 (5 bases). Trimming cost V 7 bases and J 1 base, with 19 bases left between them. This CDR3 is 16 amino acids long. The germline V gene has CDR1 LNHDA and CDR2 SQIVND (reference sequence).

The chain has TRBV19 and TRBJ2-7, with TRBD2 identical over 9 bases. Germline CDR1 and CDR2: LNHDA and SQIVND (reference sequence). The length of the CDR3 is 14 residues. Trimming removed 6 bases from V and 6 bases from J; junction bases left unmatched: 9. The CDR3 sequence: CASRESGRSFEQYF. The CDR3 DNA reads as TGTGCCAGTAGAGAGAGCGGGAGGAGCTTCGAGCAGTACTTC.

V is TRBV21-1 and J is TRBJ2-3; TRBD1, the table's D call, lacks a check against the DNA. TRBV21-1 is labeled a pseudogene. This CDR3 has 16 amino acids. In DNA form, the CDR3 reads TGTGCCAGCAGTGAACTGAACAGGGAACGAACAGATACGCAGTATTTT. It is translated as CASSELNRERTDTQYF.

CDR3 nucleotides: TGTGCCAGCAGTCGTACTCAGACCCGGGGGGGGACCCAGTACTTC. Translating gives CASSRTQTRGGTQYF. This chain uses TRBV6-5 with TRBJ2-5, with 8 positions matching TRBD2. CDR1 and CDR2 (germline): MNHEY, SVGAGI. Trimming cost V 5 bases and J 7 bases; bases outside gene matches: 12. The CDR3 covers 15 residues.

The chain recombines TRBV7-2 with TRBJ2-1, with a possible D match to TRBD1 (6 bases). The CDR3 is 18 amino acids. V shed 2 bases and J shed 8 bases, with 25 bases lying between them. Per the germline V gene, CDR1 is SGHTA and CDR2 is FQGNSA. The CDR3 sequence is CASSLREMGTRYRHEQFF. The CDR3 bases are TGTGCCAGCAGCTTAAGGGAGATGGGGACACGGTATCGGCATGAGCAGTTCTTC. The whole variable domain, remainder taken from reference TRBV7-2 and TRBJ2-1, is GAGVSQSPSNKVTEKGKDVELRCDPISGHTALYWYRQSLGQGLEFLIYFQGNSAPDKSGLPSDRFSAERTGGSVSTLTIQRTQQEDSAVYLCASSLREMGTRYRHEQFFGPGTRLTVL.

The chain employs TRBV5-1 and TRBJ2-7; D may be TRBD1 (6 bases). The CDR3 is made up of 13 amino acids. Germline-derived CDR1 and CDR2 are SGHRS and YFSETQ. V was cut by 7 bases and J by 5 bases, with 16 bases left in between. CDR3 in DNA: TGCGCCAGCGCGCAACAGGGATACCACGAGCAGTACTTC. Protein product: CASAQQGYHEQYF.

J is TRBJ2-7 and V is TRBV28, with D perhaps matching TRBD2 (7 bases). The CDR3 length is 16 residues. The germline V gene has CDR1 MDHEN and CDR2 SYDVKM. V was trimmed by 2 bases and J by 7 bases, leaving 21 bases between them. CDR3 sequence reads: CASSLVRGGTLGEQYF. The CDR3 coding sequence is TGTGCCAGCAGTTTAGTAAGGGGGGGGACCCTTGGTGAGCAGTACTTC.

This clone came up once. This rearrangement joins TRBV4-1 to TRBJ1-2; 7 bases map to TRBD1. The CDR3 loop spans 15 amino acids. Germline loops: CDR1 MGHRA, CDR2 YSYEKL. With 1 base clipped from V and 8 bases from J, the junction kept 10 bases outside the gene matches. The DNA of the CDR3 is TGCGCCAGCAGCCAAGCAGCGACAGGGTCAGGCGGCTACACCTTC. This gives the protein CASSQAATGSGGYTF.

The chain uses TRBV30 and TRBJ1-2; no firm D call. Per germline, CDR1 GTSNPN and CDR2 SVGIG (reference sequence). The germline V and J ends were trimmed by 0 bases and 3 bases, with 17 bases remaining between them. CDR3 length: 16 residues. CDR3 sequence (DNA): TGTGCCTGGAGTGTACAAATGTGGACTACTGACTATGGCTACACCTTC. It translates to CAWSVQMWTTDYGYTF. Looking up the rest from reference TRBV30 and TRBJ1-2 gives the full variable domain: SQTIHQWPATLVQPVGSPLSLECTVEGTSNPNLYWYRQAAGRGLQLLFYSVGIGQISSEVPQNLSASRPQDRQFILSSKKLLLSDSGFYLCAWSVQMWTTDYGYTFGSGTRLTVV.

V and J are TRBV15 and TRBJ1-5; TRBD1 matches 7 bases. CDR3 length: 15 residues. The germline V gene encodes CDR1 LNHNV and CDR2 YYDKDF (reference sequence). Trimming removed 5 bases from V and 3 bases from J; junction bases left unmatched: 7. The DNA of the CDR3 is TGTGCCACCAGCGGTTTAGGACAGGTCAATCAGCCCCAGCATTTT. Its protein is CATSGLGQVNQPQHF. Complete variable domain (other parts from reference TRBV15 and TRBJ1-5): DAMVIQNPRYQVTQFGKPVTLSCSQTLNHNVMYWYQQKSSQAPKLLFHYYDKDFNNEADTPDNFQSRRPNTSFCFLDIRSPGLGDTAMYLCATSGLGQVNQPQHFGDGTRLSIL.

The J gene is TRBJ2-3, the V gene TRBV5-1, with TRBD1 matching 7 bases. The germline CDR1 and CDR2 sequences are SGHRS and YFSETQ. The CDR3 is 17 residues long. The trim removed 0 bases at V and 0 bases at J, leaving 7 bases unmatched. The CDR3 region has the DNA TGCGCCAGCAGCTTGGGACAGGGTCCCTCTAGCACAGATACGCAGTATTTT. It codes for CASSLGQGPSSTDTQYF.

The chain uses TRBV27 and TRBJ2-1; D unresolved. The ends were cut back, 3 bases at V and 8 bases at J, with 14 bases in the middle. Germline loops: CDR1 MNHEY, CDR2 SMNVEV (reference sequence). The CDR3 contains 14 residues. The CDR3 protein is CASSFWVSPHEQFF. The CDR3 DNA reads TGTGCCAGCAGTTTTTGGGTTAGCCCTCATGAGCAGTTCTTC.

This chain connects TRBV27 to TRBJ2-7; D remains unclear. V dropped 2 bases and J dropped 3 bases, with 14 bases sitting between them. The germline gives CDR1 MNHEY, CDR2 SMNVEV (reference sequence). This CDR3 contains 15 residues. For the CDR3, the DNA is TGTGCCAGCAGTTTAACATGGCGGTCGATCTACGAGCAGTACTTC. Translating gives CASSLTWRSIYEQYF.

J is TRBJ2-1 and V is TRBV18, with D perhaps TRBD1 (7 bases). The CDR3 consists of 16 residues. Germline CDR1 KGHSH, CDR2 LQKENI. V lost 6 bases and J 2 bases, leaving 17 bases between the germline ends. CDR3 protein: CASSTRAGGTYNEQFF. The CDR3 DNA reads as TGTGCCAGCTCCACCAGGGCAGGGGGGACCTACAATGAGCAGTTCTTC. The whole variable domain, filled in from reference TRBV18 and TRBJ2-1, reads NAGVMQNPRHLVRRRGQEARLRCSPMKGHSHVYWYRQLPEEGLKFMVYLQKENIIDESGMPKERFSAEFPKEGPSILRIQQVVRGDSAAYFCASSTRAGGTYNEQFFGPGTRLTVL.

The chain has TRBV28 and TRBJ2-1; no reliable D call. Deletions cut 4 bases from V and 6 bases from J, with 13 bases between. From germline, CDR1 is MDHEN and CDR2 SYDVKM. The CDR3 runs 14 residues. CDR3 region: CASSSTDFSNEQFF. The CDR3 DNA sequence: TGTGCCAGCAGTTCCACCGACTTCTCCAATGAGCAGTTCTTC.

Concerning this clone: Germline and junction disagree at one end, which may indicate a read error. This chain links TRBV7-7 with TRBJ2-3; 9 positions match TRBD2. The CDR3 extends over 16 amino acids. Germline assignment: CDR1 SSHAT and CDR2 FNYEAQ (reference sequence). CDR3 protein: CASSPGTSSITDTQYF. Written as DNA, the CDR3 is TGTGCTAGCAGCCCTGGGACTAGCAGTATCACAGATACGCAGTATTTT.

This clone was picked up one time. The rearrangement uses TRBV5-5 and TRBJ2-2, with a possible D match to TRBD2 (6 bases). Trimming removed 5 bases from V and 4 bases from J, with 15 bases in between. Looked up from germline, CDR1 is SGHKS and CDR2 is YYEKEE (reference sequence). The CDR3 contains 15 residues. The CDR3 loop reads CASRPPPGVTGELFF. CDR3 in DNA: TGTGCCAGCAGACCTCCCCCGGGGGTCACCGGGGAGCTGTTTTTT. The variable domain in full, completed from reference TRBV5-5 and TRBJ2-2, reads DAGVTQSPTHLIKTRGQQVTLRCSPISGHKSVSWYQQVLGQGPQFIFQYYEKEERGRGNFPDRFSARQFPNYSSELNVNALLLGDSALYLCASRPPPGVTGELFFGEGSRLTVL.

The chain joins TRBV7-6 to TRBJ2-7; 9 nucleotides line up with TRBD1. V trimming: 5 bases; J trimming: 6 bases; junction bases outside the gene matches: 17. Germline V gene data show CDR1 as SGHVS and CDR2 as FNYEAQ. This CDR3 is built from 17 residues. CDR3 sequence: CASSPEGQGIPLGEQYF. The DNA for the CDR3 is TGTGCCAGCAGCCCTGAGGGACAGGGCATCCCATTAGGCGAGCAGTACTTC.

The V call is TRBV30, the J call TRBJ2-4, with D possibly being TRBD1 (6 bases). CDR1 and CDR2 from the germline V gene are GTSNPN and SVGIG (reference sequence). With 4 bases removed from V and 0 bases from J, the gap between germline ends came to 13 bases. The CDR3 spans 15 residues. CDR3 residues: CAWTLQGLAKNIQYF. Written as DNA, the CDR3 is TGTGCCTGGACCTTACAGGGTTTAGCCAAAAACATTCAGTACTTC.

The rearrangement links TRBV7-3 to TRBJ1-1; D not resolved. The CDR3 has 13 amino acids. V lost 1 base to trimming and J lost 6 bases, with 9 bases between them. Germline V CDR1 and CDR2: SGHTA, FQGTGA. The CDR3 region has the DNA TGTGCCAGCAGCTTAAGCTTGGGCGCTGAAGCTTTCTTT. This sequence encodes CASSLSLGAEAFF.

The chain's CDR3 is CAIGLPGGNPDTQYF. CDR3 DNA: TGTGCCATCGGTCTTCCGGGCGGGAACCCAGATACGCAGTATTTT. The V call is TRBV10-3, the J call TRBJ2-3, with a weak D call TRBD2 (6 bases). V shed 8 bases and J shed 4 bases, with 19 bases lying between them. The CDR3 is made up of 15 amino acids. Germline loops: CDR1 ENHRY, CDR2 SYGVKD.

This chain joins TRBV5-1 and TRBJ2-1; D not resolved. CDR1 and CDR2 from the germline V gene are SGHRS and YFSETQ. Trimming pared 0 bases from V and 6 bases from J, leaving 4 bases between. The CDR3 sequence is 12 residues long. CDR3 in DNA: TGCGCCAGCAGCTTGGCCGTCAATGAGCAGTTCTTC. It specifies CASSLAVNEQFF.

The rearrangement joins TRBV5-4 to TRBJ2-3; 7 bases line up with TRBD2. V lost 2 bases and J lost 2; bases outside the gene matches: 5. CDR1 and CDR2 (germline): SGHNT, YYREEE (reference sequence). The CDR3 runs to 15 residues. CDR3 nucleotide sequence: TGTGCCAGCAGCTTTAGGCTAGCGGACACAGATACGCAGTATTTT. As protein: CASSFRLADTDTQYF.